This note documents a single T cell receptor beta chain sequence. Its antigen is unknown. CDR1 and CDR2 (germline): MNHEY, SVGAGI. V lost 2 bases and J lost 8, with 18 bases in between. The CDR3 totals 15 residues. The source of the sample is a study of cytomegalovirus exposure and HLA in healthy donors. Donors came from a validation cohort of over a hundred subjects, distinct from the first 666-subject cohort. Produced via immunoSEQ multiplex PCR; TCRdb's table is partial and in-frame only. Of around 140,000 clones listed, 70% to 90% are singletons. General study results and limits: High sensitivity and specificity were reportedly achieved when the classifier diagnosed cytomegalovirus status. While the bulk of TCR sequences proved rare, some public TCRs turned up in many donors. Confirmation was obtained in vitro that a few CMV-associated chains are specific for CMV antigens.

Source material: PBMCs. The rearrangement links TRBV6-5 to TRBJ1-2, with D possibly matching TRBD1 (6 bases). This clonotype was obtained from a man aged 18-30 years in good health and CMV-seropositive. The CDR3 DNA follows: TGTGCCAGCAGTTACCCGGGGGGGGGCGGCGGCGGCTACACCTTC. Translation: CASSYPGGGGGGYTF.